The next 31 T cell receptor beta chains were all read from a single sample in a study of T cell changes during pregnancy in multiple sclerosis. Assay: immunoSEQ multiplex PCR; the TCRdb copy retains only in-frame clones and omits some. The repertoire consists of more than 35,000 clones, with 88% occurring once and the leading ten covering about 6.3%. The material was CD8+ T cells from peripheral blood mononuclear cells, obtained after pregnancy. These receptors were obtained from a female donor in good health, enrolled as a control in a pregnancy study.

The J gene is TRBJ1-1, the V gene TRBV6-6; 9 bases are shared with TRBD1. The CDR3 covers 14 residues. The germline V gene has CDR1 MNHNY and CDR2 SVGAGI (reference sequence). V lost 4 bases to trimming and J lost 1 base; unmatched junction nucleotides: 1. The CDR3 loop reads CASSWGQGNTEAFF. In DNA, the CDR3 is TGTGCCAGCAGTTGGGGACAGGGGAACACTGAAGCTTTCTTT.

CDR3 in amino acids: CASTPQGLANEQFF. The CDR3 DNA reads TGTGCCAGCACGCCACAGGGACTAGCCAATGAGCAGTTCTTC. The V and J genes are TRBV6-5 and TRBJ2-1, with TRBD2 matching over 9 bases. The V gene end was trimmed by 7 bases and the J gene end by 6 bases; junction bases not matched to a gene: 7. Germline V gene sequence: CDR1 MNHEY, CDR2 SVGAGI. There are 14 residues in the CDR3.

The rearrangement links TRBV14 to TRBJ2-1; 12 positions agree with TRBD2. The ends lost 4 bases at V and 5 bases at J; junction bases unmatched: 3. Germline V gene sequence: CDR1 SGHDN, CDR2 FVKESK. CDR3 size: 15 residues. CDR3 amino acids: CASSPWTSGNNEQFF. Here the CDR3 DNA reads TGTGCCAGCAGCCCATGGACTAGCGGGAACAATGAGCAGTTCTTC.

This chain links TRBV7-9 with TRBJ1-1, with D uncertain. Germline CDR1 and CDR2: SEHNR and FQNEAQ (reference sequence). V dropped 5 bases and J dropped 4 bases, with 14 bases sitting between them. The CDR3 spans 14 residues. In nucleotides, the CDR3 is TGTGCCAGCAGCCCATTCCGGGTGGGCACTGAAGCTTTCTTT. Its protein is CASSPFRVGTEAFF.

The chain recombines TRBV9 with TRBJ2-2; D not resolved. The CDR3 has 12 amino acids. V shed 4 bases and J shed 5 bases, with 6 bases lying between them. Germline CDR1 is SGDLS and CDR2 is YYNGEE. This CDR3 is CASSPGTGELFF. The CDR3 DNA follows: TGTGCCAGCAGCCCAGGAACCGGGGAGCTGTTTTTT.

This clone has only one observation. The chain links TRBV11-1 to TRBJ2-7; possibly TRBD2 for D (5 bases). V was clipped by 3 bases and J by 3 bases, with 9 bases between them. In germline, CDR1 is SGHAT, CDR2 FQDESV (reference sequence). CDR3 size: 13 residues. CDR3 nucleotides: TGTGCCAGCAGCTTCGGCGGACTCTACGAGCAGTACTTC. Protein product: CASSFGGLYEQYF.

This chain links TRBV4-3 with TRBJ1-1; D ambiguous. Deletions cut 0 bases from V and 3 bases from J, with 11 bases between. Germline V gene sequence: CDR1 LGHNA, CDR2 YSLEER. CDR3 length: 15 residues. The CDR3 bases are TGCGCCAGCAGCCAAGATCCGGGATGGGACACTGAAGCTTTCTTT. This gives the protein CASSQDPGWDTEAFF.

The J gene is TRBJ2-1, the V gene TRBV5-1; 7 bases are a match to TRBD1. The germline gives CDR1 SGHRS, CDR2 YFSETQ. Trimming took 1 base from V and 9 from J; bases not matched to a gene: 13. The CDR3 covers 16 residues. The CDR3 bases are TGCGCCAGCAGCTTGTCCCCCGGGACAGAAGGACGTGAGCAGTTCTTC. It specifies CASSLSPGTEGREQFF.

The chain is built from TRBV4-3 and TRBJ1-3, with 12 bases aligning to TRBD1. With V trimmed by 6 bases and J by 2 bases, 5 bases remained unmatched. Germline V gene data show CDR1 as LGHNA and CDR2 as YSLEER. The CDR3 consists of 16 residues. The CDR3 spells CASSTGTGGAGNTIYF. For the CDR3, the DNA is TGCGCCAGCAGTACCGGGACAGGGGGCGCTGGAAACACCATATATTTT.

V and J are TRBV4-3 and TRBJ2-1; TRBD1 is a possible D gene (5 bases). This CDR3 contains 14 residues. Germline CDR1 reads LGHNA; CDR2 reads YSLEER. With 0 bases removed from V and 4 bases from J, the gap between germline ends came to 7 bases. CDR3 sequence (DNA): TGCGCCAGCAGCCAAGATCAGGGATACAATGAGCAGTTCTTC. Protein sequence: CASSQDQGYNEQFF.

Points on this clone: Different DNA sequences within this sample yield the same CDR3. The V call is TRBV4-3, the J call TRBJ2-5, with D possibly matching TRBD2 (5 bases). The CDR3 is made up of 15 amino acids. The ends were cut back, 0 bases at V and 5 bases at J, with 13 bases in the middle. Per the germline V gene, CDR1 is LGHNA and CDR2 is YSLEER. CDR3 coding DNA: TGCGCCAGCAGCCAAGACCGAGGGCGAGGCGAGACCCAGTACTTC. Its translation is CASSQDRGRGETQYF.

The CDR3 loop is CASSPRDRVTEAFF. The CDR3, as DNA: TGCGCCAGCAGCCCGCGGGACAGGGTGACTGAAGCTTTCTTT. V and J are TRBV5-1 and TRBJ1-1; 9 bases line up with TRBD1. CDR1 SGHRS and CDR2 YFSETQ come from the germline V gene. The CDR3 runs 14 residues. The ends lost 4 bases at V and 5 bases at J; junction bases unmatched: 6. The variable domain in full, with the rest retrieved from reference TRBV5-1 and TRBJ1-1, is KAGVTQTPRYLIKTRGQQVTLSCSPISGHRSVSWYQQTPGQGLQFLFEYFSETQRNKGNFPGRFSGRQFSNSRSEMNVSTLELGDSALYLCASSPRDRVTEAFFGQGTRLTVV.

V gene TRBV9 combines with J gene TRBJ2-7, with TRBD1 matching 10 bases. Per germline, CDR1 SGDLS and CDR2 YYNGEE. V was clipped by 0 bases and J by 2 bases; unmatched bases: 5. The CDR3 sequence is 16 residues long. The CDR3 spells CASSVDPGTGAYEQYF. CDR3 DNA: TGTGCCAGCAGCGTAGATCCAGGGACAGGGGCCTACGAGCAGTACTTC.

In nucleotides, the CDR3 is TGTGCCAGCAGCTTAGCTGGCAGCGGGGTGCGTAATGAGCAGTTCTTC. It codes for CASSLAGSGVRNEQFF. V gene TRBV7-8 combines with J gene TRBJ2-1; 7 bases agree with TRBD2. V was clipped by 0 bases and J by 7 bases; unmatched bases: 9. The germline V gene encodes CDR1 SGHVS and CDR2 FQNEAQ. This CDR3 region has 16 residues.

The table lists this clone with a count of one. V is TRBV30 and J is TRBJ2-2; the D is unclear. Germline V CDR1 and CDR2: GTSNPN, SVGIG (reference sequence). Trimming took 8 bases from V and 2 from J, leaving 18 bases between them. The CDR3 runs to 15 residues. In nucleotides, the CDR3 is TGTGCCACCCCCCCCGATGGCATTAACACCGGGGAGCTGTTTTTT. Amino acid sequence: CATPPDGINTGELFF.

The chain uses TRBV11-2 and TRBJ2-7; D is perhaps TRBD1 (6 bases). The CDR3 extends over 13 amino acids. Deletions cut 5 bases from V and 3 bases from J, with 11 bases between. Looked up from germline, CDR1 is SGHAT and CDR2 is FQNNGV. Written as DNA, the CDR3 is TGTGCCAGCAGCCCCGGACAGTACTACGAGCAGTACTTC. Translating it yields CASSPGQYYEQYF.

This clone was seen just once. J is TRBJ1-3 and V is TRBV5-4; TRBD1 might be the D (5 bases). The germline V gene has CDR1 SGHNT and CDR2 YYREEE (reference sequence). This CDR3 region has 15 residues. V lost 0 bases and J lost 0, with 7 bases in between. The CDR3 bases are TGTGCCAGCAGCTTGGGGGGCAGCTCTGGAAACACCATATATTTT. It is translated as CASSLGGSSGNTIYF.

This clone was found once. The chain uses TRBV5-4 and TRBJ2-3, with TRBD2 identical over 8 bases. CDR1 SGHNT and CDR2 YYREEE come from the germline V gene (reference sequence). This CDR3 region has 14 residues. Trimming at V came to 3 bases and at J to 1 base, leaving 1 base not matched to a gene. In DNA form, the CDR3 reads TGTGCCAGCAGCTCGACTAGCGGCACAGATACGCAGTATTTT. Encoded protein: CASSSTSGTDTQYF.

The genes are TRBV13 and TRBJ1-6; D gene ambiguous. V lost 1 base, J lost 10 bases, and 5 bases lay in between. CDR3 length: 12 residues. Germline-derived CDR1 and CDR2 are PRHDT and FYEKMQ (reference sequence). Written as DNA, the CDR3 is TGTGCCAGCAGCTTAGCTTTCTCACCCCTCCACTTT. Protein sequence: CASSLAFSPLHF.

The chain uses TRBV13 and TRBJ2-7, with 7 bases aligning to TRBD1. CDR3 size: 13 residues. J was trimmed by 6 bases and V by 0 bases; bases with no gene match: 2. Germline V lookup: CDR1 PRHDT, CDR2 FYEKMQ (reference sequence). The DNA of the CDR3 is TGTGCCAGCAGCTTAGGCCGGACAGGCGAGCAGTACTTC. Translated: CASSLGRTGEQYF.

The rearrangement links TRBV27 to TRBJ2-1; maybe TRBD2 (5 bases). The CDR3 covers 12 residues. From germline, CDR1 is MNHEY and CDR2 SMNVEV (reference sequence). V was pared by 8 bases and J by 2 bases, with 7 bases between. The CDR3: CASGGPYNEQFF. The DNA of the CDR3 is TGTGCCAGCGGCGGGCCCTACAATGAGCAGTTCTTC.

This clone was observed a single time. The J gene is TRBJ1-2, the V gene TRBV6-5; 8 bases fit TRBD1. The germline CDR1 and CDR2 sequences are MNHEY and SVGAGI. CDR3 length: 16 amino acids. V shed 0 bases, J shed 4 bases, and the junction held 7 bases outside the gene matches. CDR3 in DNA: TGTGCCAGCAGTTACTCAGGGACAGGTCGGGTCTATGGCTACACCTTC. Its translation is CASSYSGTGRVYGYTF.

This chain connects TRBV11-2 to TRBJ1-1; no clear D. The V gene lost 1 base and the J gene lost 4 bases, with 10 bases spanning the gap. There are 14 residues in the CDR3. The germline gives CDR1 SGHAT, CDR2 FQNNGV. In DNA form, the CDR3 reads TGTGCCAGCAGCTTAGCTGGGCAGAGCACTGAAGCTTTCTTT. It encodes CASSLAGQSTEAFF.

The gene calls are TRBV27 and TRBJ1-5, with a tentative D call TRBD1 (5 bases). Trimming took off 5 bases at V and 1 base at J, with 21 bases between the two ends. The CDR3 is made up of 18 amino acids. CDR1 is MNHEY and CDR2 is SMNVEV in the germline V gene (reference sequence). CDR3 residues: CASSGLGGLRKSNQPQHF. DNA of the CDR3: TGTGCCAGCAGTGGCCTCGGGGGTTTAAGGAAGAGCAATCAGCCCCAGCATTTT.

This chain connects TRBV29-1 to TRBJ1-2; D perhaps matches TRBD1 (6 bases). The V end was cut by 4 bases, the J end by 2 bases, with 11 bases between. Germline CDR1 SQVTM, CDR2 ANQGSEA. This CDR3 contains 13 residues. CDR3 sequence (DNA): TGCAGCGTTGTGGACAGCTCCAACTATGGCTACACCTTC. Its protein product is CSVVDSSNYGYTF.

The rearrangement links TRBV18 to TRBJ1-2, with 9 bases lining up with TRBD1. Germline assignment: CDR1 KGHSH and CDR2 LQKENI. This CDR3 spans 15 amino acids. J lost 3 bases, V lost 5 bases, and 7 bases had no gene match. The CDR3 region has the DNA TGTGCCAGCTCAAGTAGGGACAGGGAGTACTATGGCTACACCTTC. It translates to CASSSRDREYYGYTF. The full variable domain, rest sourced from reference TRBV18 and TRBJ1-2, is NAGVMQNPRHLVRRRGQEARLRCSPMKGHSHVYWYRQLPEEGLKFMVYLQKENIIDESGMPKERFSAEFPKEGPSILRIQQVVRGDSAAYFCASSSRDREYYGYTFGSGTRLTVV.

The chain employs TRBV6-5 and TRBJ2-3, with TRBD1 matching over 8 bases. Germline V CDR1 and CDR2: MNHEY, SVGAGI. Trimming cost V 6 bases and J 5 bases; bases outside gene matches: 7. The CDR3 consists of 14 residues. CDR3 DNA: TGTGCCAGCAGCCCCCAGGGGGCGCAAGATACGCAGTATTTT. Translated, it gives CASSPQGAQDTQYF.

The rearrangement joins TRBV27 to TRBJ1-2; 7 positions match TRBD1. The CDR3 runs 14 residues. V trimming: 8 bases; J trimming: 4 bases; junction bases outside the gene matches: 10. The V gene's germline CDR1 is MNHEY and CDR2 SMNVEV (reference sequence). This CDR3 is CASGPGQMFYGYTF. CDR3 sequence (DNA): TGTGCCAGCGGACCGGGACAGATGTTCTATGGCTACACCTTC.

The genes are TRBV27 and TRBJ2-2, with no clear D. CDR1 and CDR2 (germline): MNHEY, SMNVEV (reference sequence). Trimming removed 3 bases from V and 7 bases from J, with 12 bases in between. The CDR3 extends over 14 amino acids. The CDR3 nucleotides are TGTGCCAGCAGTTTGGCGGCGTCTGGCGGGGAGCTGTTTTTT. It yields the protein CASSLAASGGELFF.

The table lists this clone with a count of one. This rearrangement joins TRBV5-6 to TRBJ2-7; no reliable D call. CDR1 is SGHDT, CDR2 YYEEEE, per germline. The CDR3 totals 12 residues. The V end lost 0 bases, the J end lost 3 bases, and 4 bases lay between the germline ends. The CDR3 DNA sequence: TGTGCCAGCAGCTTGGCCCACTACGAGCAGTACTTC. Translated: CASSLAHYEQYF.

V and J are TRBV4-3 and TRBJ1-5; TRBD1 matches 7 bases. Germline V gives CDR1 LGHNA, CDR2 YSLEER. J gave up 6 bases and V 1 base, and 3 bases lay outside the gene matches. This CDR3 has 14 amino acids. This CDR3 is CASSQGQGGQPQHF. In DNA, the CDR3 is TGCGCCAGCAGCCAAGGACAGGGAGGTCAGCCCCAGCATTTT.